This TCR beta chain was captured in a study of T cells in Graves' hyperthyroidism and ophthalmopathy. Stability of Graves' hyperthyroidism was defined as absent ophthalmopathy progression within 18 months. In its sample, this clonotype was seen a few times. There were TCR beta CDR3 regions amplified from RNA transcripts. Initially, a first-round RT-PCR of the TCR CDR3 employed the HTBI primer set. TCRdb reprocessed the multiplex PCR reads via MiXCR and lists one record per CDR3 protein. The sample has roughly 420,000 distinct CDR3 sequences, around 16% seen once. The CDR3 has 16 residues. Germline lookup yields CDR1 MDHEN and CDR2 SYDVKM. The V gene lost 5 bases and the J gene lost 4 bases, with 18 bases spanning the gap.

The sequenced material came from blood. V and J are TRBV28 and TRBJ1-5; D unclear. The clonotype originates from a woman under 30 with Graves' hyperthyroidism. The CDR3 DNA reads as TGTGCCAGCAGTCCCCGAAGGCCTGGATCAAATCAGCCCCAGCATTTT. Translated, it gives CASSPRRPGSNQPQHF.